This T cell receptor (beta chain) was retrieved from a study of T cells in Graves' hyperthyroidism and ophthalmopathy. Study-level background: The authors collected peripheral blood at initial diagnosis, before any treatment. General study findings and limits: Ophthalmopathy, which appeared later, was predicted by the model a median 6.5 months before onset.

On this clonotype itself: The antigen is undetermined. A single base separates this from a much larger clone, so it may be a read error.

Germline CDR1 reads MDHEN; CDR2 reads SYDVKM. This CDR3 is built from 16 residues. The V end was cut by 3 bases, the J end by 2 bases, with 14 bases between. Authors of the study amplified TCR beta CDR3 regions from RNA transcripts. A first-round RT-PCR of the TCR CDR3 used the HTBI primer set. One entry per CDR3 protein, called by TCRdb with MiXCR from the multiplex PCR reads. This table holds approximately 740,000 distinct CDR3 sequences, 12% to 15% found once. The receptor's source is a woman younger than 30 with Graves' hyperthyroidism. The specimen was blood. This chain connects TRBV28 to TRBJ1-5; D unclear. The CDR3 region is CASSLFKGSGNQPQHF. CDR3 nucleotides: TGTGCCAGCAGTTTGTTCAAGGGATCGGGCAATCAGCCCCAGCATTTT.